This T cell receptor (beta chain) was recovered during a study of blood T cell repertoires in COVID-19. In the study overall: Nucleic acid was either cDNA or gDNA, and it came from T cells, B-cell-depleted T cells, or PBMCs.

Data came from immunoSEQ multiplex PCR; TCRdb stores just in-frame clones and leaves some out. This table holds 390,000 or so clones, roughly 89% found once. This CDR3 has 15 amino acids. The trim removed 5 bases at V and 6 bases at J, leaving 11 bases unmatched. CDR1 is SGHTA and CDR2 is FQGNSA in the germline V gene. The clonotype comes from a woman under 40 with active or convalescent COVID-19. The chain couples TRBV7-2 to TRBJ1-2; TRBD1 matches 8 bases. Material for sequencing was peripheral blood. In DNA, the CDR3 is TGTGCCAGCAGCCACACCCCAGGGGGCGGTAATGGCTACACCTTC. It translates to CASSHTPGGGNGYTF.